This T cell receptor (beta chain) originates from a study of T cells in tumors after PD-1 blockade (dated by TCRdb to the late 2010s). In terms of the full investigation: Patients with prior checkpoint blockade, systemic immunosuppressant use, or recent radiotherapy or other anti-cancer therapy within 4 weeks were excluded. Using site-matched tumors from BCC or SCC patients sampled before and after anti-PD-1 therapy, the study carried out paired single-cell RNA and TCR sequencing. To compare clonotypes in blood and tumor, bulk TCR sequencing was done on around 9 peripheral blood samples taken from roughly 5 patients. Patients received pembrolizumab 200 mg every 3 weeks or cemiplimab 350 mg every 2 weeks. An average of around 100,000 TCR templates (range about 21,000-280,000) and around 38,000 unique clonotypes was obtained for peripheral blood samples. While on anti-PD-1 treatment, some of the patients also continued taking daily vismodegib 150 mg. RECIST version 1.1 was used to assess clinical response. Study-level results and caveats: Where the novel T cell clones came from was not identified, and possible sources could include lymphoid organs or rare unexpanded clones inside the tumor or in the tumor periphery. Roughly 40% of TCR clonotypes from the tumor were detected in blood, and certain novel exhausted tumor clones were present in blood collected before treatment, which suggests recruitment from the periphery.

The immunoSEQ platform was used to carry out deep TCRbeta sequencing. The authors' pipeline ran thus. For further analysis, only productive rearrangements were exported out of the immunoSEQ Analyzer. Bulk TCRbeta clonotypes were assigned T cell phenotypes by matching to single-cell RNA+TCR-seq clones sharing the same TCRbeta sequence. Using bulk TCR sequencing data, clone enrichment in tumor was calculated by dividing a clone's tumor frequency by the same clone's PBMC frequency. TCRs were sorted with GLIPH into specificity groups, meaning clusters of distinct TCRs that share CDR3 motifs and likely recognize common antigens. The clones in this table, taken by TCRdb from immuneACCESS, are in-frame only. Not every clone is retained; where verified, under half of the shortfall comes from an unresolved V gene, and the cause of the rest is unknown. The V and J calls and clone size are taken from that table; D and trimming were inferred from the DNA. The sample table holds some 48,000 clones, of which about four fifths were seen once. 16% of the sample goes to the ten largest clones.

The sample's time point label, decoded: before anti-PD-1 therapy. For bulk TCRbeta sequencing, genomic DNA was extracted from tumor biopsies or peripheral blood, and input amounts ranged from about 600 ng to 6,004 ng. All patients had histologically proven advanced or metastatic basal or squamous cell carcinoma and were poor candidates for surgical resection. The basal cell carcinoma cohort comprised 10 or so patients, of whom several had bulk tumor TCR sequencing. The CDR3 measures 18 amino acids from cysteine to phenylalanine. The sequence is cut down to CDR3 DNA, 54 bases in frame from base 1. Trimming takes 3 bases off V and 0 bases off J; junction bases not matched to a gene: 10. CDR1 and CDR2 are read off the germline V gene as MNHNS and SASEGT. Points on this clone: No antigen is known for it. Base quality data are lacking; no much larger clone is found one base away.

The specimen comprised PBMCs, sampled before anti-PD-1 treatment. The receptor was isolated from a human donor with basal cell carcinoma. The chain uses TRBV6-1 and TRBJ1-5, with TRBD1 identical over 8 junction bases. The sequenced DNA is TGTGCCAGCAGTGACTACGCTACAGGGGGGTATAGCAATCAGCCCCAGCATTTT. Its protein product is CASSDYATGGYSNQPQHF.